One sample yielded the 8 T cell receptor beta chains listed below, sequenced in a study of blood T cell repertoires in COVID-19. The protocol was immunoSEQ multiplex PCR, while the TCRdb copy is restricted to in-frame clones and leaves out a portion. The sample shows a few hundred thousand clones, around 87% of them seen only once. The sequenced sample was PBMCs or T cells enriched from blood (not recorded which). Every receptor here comes from a man in his forties or fifties in a cohort exposed to, infected with or recovered from COVID-19 (not recorded which).

The chain couples TRBV24-1 to TRBJ2-2; possibly TRBD2 for D (5 bases). V was trimmed by 6 bases and J by 6 bases, leaving 16 bases between them. Germline CDR1 and CDR2: KGHDR and SFDVKD. CDR3 length: 15 amino acids. CDR3 coding DNA: TGTGCCACCAGTTTTACTAGTTTGGGTTCCGGGGAGCTGTTTTTT. This sequence encodes CATSFTSLGSGELFF.

This chain connects TRBV10-2 to TRBJ2-1, with TRBD2 matching 14 bases. Per the germline V gene, CDR1 is WSHSY and CDR2 is SAAADI. The V and J ends lost 4 bases and 9 bases, in that order; junction bases with no gene match: 11. There are 17 residues in the CDR3. CDR3 bases: TGCGCCAGCAGTGGGACTAGCGGGAGGACCTCCTCCGGTGAGCAGTTCTTC. This sequence encodes CASSGTSGRTSSGEQFF.

The rearrangement uses TRBV30 and TRBJ2-2, with 8 bases fitting TRBD2. Germline loops: CDR1 GTSNPN, CDR2 SVGIG (reference sequence). CDR3 length equals 18 residues. The ends lost 3 bases at V and 5 bases at J; junction bases unmatched: 17. Written as DNA, the CDR3 is TGTGCCTGGAGGCACTTCCGAGCGGGAGCTCCCCTTACCGGGGAGCTGTTTTTT. Amino acids: CAWRHFRAGAPLTGELFF.

This clone was picked up one time. The V gene is TRBV6-5, the J gene TRBJ2-3; D gene unclear. V gave up 2 bases and J gave up 5 bases, with 11 bases separating them. The CDR3 extends over 14 amino acids. Germline assignment: CDR1 MNHEY and CDR2 SVGAGI. The CDR3 loop is CASSYTYLGDTQYF. CDR3 DNA sequence: TGTGCCAGCAGTTACACCTACCTCGGAGATACGCAGTATTTT.

The chain employs TRBV19 and TRBJ1-5; a weak D match, TRBD1 (5 bases). CDR1 and CDR2 from the germline V gene are LNHDA and SQIVND (reference sequence). The CDR3 sequence is 14 residues long. Trimming shortened V by 3 bases and J by 4 bases, and 10 bases separated the two germline ends. The CDR3 region is CASSMTGGNQPQHF. CDR3 DNA: TGTGCCAGTAGTATGACCGGGGGGAATCAGCCCCAGCATTTT.

With respect to this clone: At one boundary the junction diverges from the germline segment, which might be a read error. V and J are TRBV20-1 and TRBJ2-3; D gene ambiguous. CDR1 and CDR2 from the germline V gene are DFQATT and SNEGSKA (reference sequence). This CDR3 contains 11 residues. In nucleotides, the CDR3 is TGCAGTGCCGCCCCCACATATACGCAGTATTTT. This codes for CSAAPTYTQYF.

The rearrangement links TRBV29-1 to TRBJ2-3, with 15 bases that match TRBD2. The CDR3 contains 17 residues. V shed 4 bases and J 3 bases; nucleotides not matched to a gene: 8. Looked up from germline, CDR1 is SQVTM and CDR2 is ANQGSEA. The CDR3 region has the DNA TGCAGCGTTGCTCGTGGTGGACTAGCGGGAGGGACAGATACGCAGTATTTT. This encodes CSVARGGLAGGTDTQYF.

This rearrangement joins TRBV5-4 to TRBJ1-1; D unclear. CDR3 size: 13 residues. V lost 0 bases and J 7 bases, leaving 10 bases between the germline ends. The germline gives CDR1 SGHNT, CDR2 YYREEE (reference sequence). CDR3 DNA: TGTGCCAGCAGCTTGGAGTCAGGATATGAAGCTTTCTTT. It codes for CASSLESGYEAFF.